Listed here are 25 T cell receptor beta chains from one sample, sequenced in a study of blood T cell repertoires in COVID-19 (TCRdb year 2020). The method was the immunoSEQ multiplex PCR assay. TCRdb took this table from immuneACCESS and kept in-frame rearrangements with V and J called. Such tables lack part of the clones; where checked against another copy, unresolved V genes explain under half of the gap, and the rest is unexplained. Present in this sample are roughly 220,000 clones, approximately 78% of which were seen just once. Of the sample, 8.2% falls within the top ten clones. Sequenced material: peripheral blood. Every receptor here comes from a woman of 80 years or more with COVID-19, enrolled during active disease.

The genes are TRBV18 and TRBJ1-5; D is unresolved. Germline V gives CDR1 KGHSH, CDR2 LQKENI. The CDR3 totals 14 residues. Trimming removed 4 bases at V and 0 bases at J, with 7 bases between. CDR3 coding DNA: TGTGCCAGCTCACAAGACACTAGCAATCAGCCCCAGCATTTT. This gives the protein CASSQDTSNQPQHF.

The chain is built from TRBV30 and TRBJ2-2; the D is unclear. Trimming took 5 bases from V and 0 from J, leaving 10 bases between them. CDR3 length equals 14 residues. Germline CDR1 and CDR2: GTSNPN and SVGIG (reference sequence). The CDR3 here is CAWGRFANTGELFF. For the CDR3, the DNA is TGTGCCTGGGGACGTTTTGCGAACACCGGGGAGCTGTTTTTT. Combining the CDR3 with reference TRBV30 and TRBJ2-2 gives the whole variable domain SQTIHQWPATLVQPVGSPLSLECTVEGTSNPNLYWYRQAAGRGLQLLFYSVGIGQISSEVPQNLSASRPQDRQFILSSKKLLLSDSGFYLCAWGRFANTGELFFGEGSRLTVL.

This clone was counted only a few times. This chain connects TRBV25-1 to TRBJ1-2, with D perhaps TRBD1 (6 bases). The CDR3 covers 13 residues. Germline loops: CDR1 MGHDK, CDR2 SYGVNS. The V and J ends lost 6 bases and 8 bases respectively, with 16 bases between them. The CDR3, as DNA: TGTGCCAGCAGGAACTCTGGGGGACAAGGCTACACCTTC. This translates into CASRNSGGQGYTF.

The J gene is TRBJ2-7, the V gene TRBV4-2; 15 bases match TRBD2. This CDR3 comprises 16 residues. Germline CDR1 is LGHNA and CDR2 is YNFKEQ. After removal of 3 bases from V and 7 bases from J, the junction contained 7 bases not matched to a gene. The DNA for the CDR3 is TGTGCCAGCAGCCAGCCGGGACTAGCGGGAGGTCGGGAGCAGTACTTC. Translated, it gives CASSQPGLAGGREQYF.

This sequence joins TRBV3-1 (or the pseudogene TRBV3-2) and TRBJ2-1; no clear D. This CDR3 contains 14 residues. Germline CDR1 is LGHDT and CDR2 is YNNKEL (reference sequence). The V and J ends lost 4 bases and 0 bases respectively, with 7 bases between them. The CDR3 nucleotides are TGTGCCAGCAGCCGAACTAACTCCTACAATGAGCAGTTCTTC. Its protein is CASSRTNSYNEQFF.

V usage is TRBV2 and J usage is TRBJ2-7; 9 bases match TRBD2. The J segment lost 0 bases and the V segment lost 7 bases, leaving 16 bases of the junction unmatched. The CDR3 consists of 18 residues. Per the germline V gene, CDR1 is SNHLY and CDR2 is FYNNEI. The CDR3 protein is CASTRRKYSGGSSYEQYF. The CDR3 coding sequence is TGTGCCAGCACCAGAAGGAAATATAGCGGGGGAAGCTCCTACGAGCAGTACTTC. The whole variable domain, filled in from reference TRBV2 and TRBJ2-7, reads EPEVTQTPSHQVTQMGQEVILRCVPISNHLYFYWYRQILGQKVEFLVSFYNNEISEKSEIFDDQFSVERPDGSNFTLKIRSTKLEDSAMYFCASTRRKYSGGSSYEQYFGPGTRLTVT.

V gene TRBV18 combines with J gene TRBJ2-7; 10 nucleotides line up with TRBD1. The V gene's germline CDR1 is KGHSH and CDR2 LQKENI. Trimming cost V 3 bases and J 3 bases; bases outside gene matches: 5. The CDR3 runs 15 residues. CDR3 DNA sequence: TGTGCCAGCTCACCCGTCGGGACAGGGGTCTACGAGCAGTACTTC. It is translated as CASSPVGTGVYEQYF.

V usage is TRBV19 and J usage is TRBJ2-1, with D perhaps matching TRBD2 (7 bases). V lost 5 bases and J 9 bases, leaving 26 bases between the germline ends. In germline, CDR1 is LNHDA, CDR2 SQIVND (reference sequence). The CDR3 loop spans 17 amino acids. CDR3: CASSWVRGGQGMGEQFF. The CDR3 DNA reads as TGTGCCAGTAGTTGGGTTAGGGGGGGCCAGGGGATGGGTGAGCAGTTCTTC. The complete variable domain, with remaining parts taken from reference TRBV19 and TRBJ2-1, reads DGGITQSPKYLFRKEGQNVTLSCEQNLNHDAMYWYRQDPGQGLRLIYYSQIVNDFQKGDIAEGYSVSREKKESFPLTVTSAQKNPTAFYLCASSWVRGGQGMGEQFFGPGTRLTVL.

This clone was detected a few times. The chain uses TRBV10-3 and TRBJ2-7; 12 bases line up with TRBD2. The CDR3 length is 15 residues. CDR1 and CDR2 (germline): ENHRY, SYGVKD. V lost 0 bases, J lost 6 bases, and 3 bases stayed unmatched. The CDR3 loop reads CAISESTSGSGEQYF. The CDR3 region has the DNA TGTGCCATCAGTGAGTCGACTAGCGGGAGTGGCGAGCAGTACTTC.

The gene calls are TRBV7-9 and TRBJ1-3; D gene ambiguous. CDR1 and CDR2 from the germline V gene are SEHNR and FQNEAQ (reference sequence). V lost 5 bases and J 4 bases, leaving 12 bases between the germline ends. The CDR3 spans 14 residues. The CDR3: CASSPNAKGNTIYF. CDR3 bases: TGTGCCAGCAGCCCCAACGCGAAAGGAAACACCATATATTTT. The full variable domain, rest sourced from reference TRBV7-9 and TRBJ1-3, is DTGVSQNPRHKITKRGQNVTFRCDPISEHNRLYWYRQTLGQGPEFLTYFQNEAQLEKSRLLSDRFSAERPKGSFSTLEIQRTEQGDSAMYLCASSPNAKGNTIYFGEGSWLTVV.

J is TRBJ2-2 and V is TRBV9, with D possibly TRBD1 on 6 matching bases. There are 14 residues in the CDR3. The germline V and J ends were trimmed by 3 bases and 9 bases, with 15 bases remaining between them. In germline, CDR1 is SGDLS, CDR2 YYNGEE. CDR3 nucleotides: TGTGCCAGCAGCGCAGGACAGTTGTCCCGGGAGCTGTTTTTT. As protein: CASSAGQLSRELFF.

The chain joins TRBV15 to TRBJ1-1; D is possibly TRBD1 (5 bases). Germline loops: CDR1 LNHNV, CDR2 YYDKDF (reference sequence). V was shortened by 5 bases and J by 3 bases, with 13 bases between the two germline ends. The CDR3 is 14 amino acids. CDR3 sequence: CATSAGLGDTEAFF. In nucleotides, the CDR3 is TGTGCCACCAGCGCGGGACTGGGGGACACTGAAGCTTTCTTT.

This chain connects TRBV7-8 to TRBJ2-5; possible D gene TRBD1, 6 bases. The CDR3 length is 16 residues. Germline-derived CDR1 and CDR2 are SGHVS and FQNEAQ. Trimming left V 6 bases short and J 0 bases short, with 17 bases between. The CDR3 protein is CASSHPGGQYQETQYF. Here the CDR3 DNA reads TGTGCCAGCAGTCACCCGGGCGGACAGTACCAAGAGACCCAGTACTTC. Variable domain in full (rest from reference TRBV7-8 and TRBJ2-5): GAGVSQSPRYKVAKRGQDVALRCDPISGHVSLFWYQQALGQGPEFLTYFQNEAQLDKSGLPSDRFFAERPEGSVSTLKIQRTQQEDSAVYLCASSHPGGQYQETQYFGPGTRLLVL.

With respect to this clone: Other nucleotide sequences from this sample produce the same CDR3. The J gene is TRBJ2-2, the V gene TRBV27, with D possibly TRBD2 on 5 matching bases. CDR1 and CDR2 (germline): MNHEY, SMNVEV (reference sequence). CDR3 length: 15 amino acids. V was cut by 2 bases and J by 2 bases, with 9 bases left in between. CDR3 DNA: TGTGCCAGCAGTTTAAGAGGGTTAAACACCGGGGAGCTGTTTTTT. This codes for CASSLRGLNTGELFF.

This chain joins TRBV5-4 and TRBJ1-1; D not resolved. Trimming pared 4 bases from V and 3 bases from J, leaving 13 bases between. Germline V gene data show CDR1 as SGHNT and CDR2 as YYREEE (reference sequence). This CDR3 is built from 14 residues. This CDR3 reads CASSALGGDTEAFF. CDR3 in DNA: TGTGCCAGCAGCGCCCTAGGAGGCGACACTGAAGCTTTCTTT.

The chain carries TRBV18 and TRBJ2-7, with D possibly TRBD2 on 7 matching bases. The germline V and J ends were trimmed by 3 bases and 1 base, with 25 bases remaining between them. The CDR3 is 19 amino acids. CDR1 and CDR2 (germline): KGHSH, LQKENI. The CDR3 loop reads CASSPQRGGGRAASYEQYF. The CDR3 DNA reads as TGTGCCAGCTCACCCCAAAGGGGAGGGGGTAGGGCCGCTTCCTACGAGCAGTACTTC.

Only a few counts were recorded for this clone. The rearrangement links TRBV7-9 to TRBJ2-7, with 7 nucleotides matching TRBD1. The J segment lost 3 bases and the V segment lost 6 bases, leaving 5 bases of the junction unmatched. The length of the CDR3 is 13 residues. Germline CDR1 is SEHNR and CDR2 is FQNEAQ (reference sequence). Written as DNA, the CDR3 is TGTGCCAGCAGTGCTGGACAGGTCTACGAGCAGTACTTC. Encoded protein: CASSAGQVYEQYF.

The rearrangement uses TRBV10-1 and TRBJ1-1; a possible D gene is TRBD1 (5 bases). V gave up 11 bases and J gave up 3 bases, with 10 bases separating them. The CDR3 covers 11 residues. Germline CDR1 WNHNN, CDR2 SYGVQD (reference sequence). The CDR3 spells CARRGDTEAFF. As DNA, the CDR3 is TGCGCCCGGCGGGGGGACACTGAAGCTTTCTTT.

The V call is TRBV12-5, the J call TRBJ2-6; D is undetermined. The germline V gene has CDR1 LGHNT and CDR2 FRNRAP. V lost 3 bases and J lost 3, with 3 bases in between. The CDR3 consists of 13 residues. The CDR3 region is CASGFSGANVLTF. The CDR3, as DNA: TGTGCTAGTGGTTTTAGTGGGGCCAACGTCCTGACTTTC. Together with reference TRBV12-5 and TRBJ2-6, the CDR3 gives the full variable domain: DARVTQTPRHKVTEMGQEVTMRCQPILGHNTVFWYRQTMMQGLELLAYFRNRAPLDDSGMPKDRFSAEMPDATLATLKIQPSEPRDSAVYFCASGFSGANVLTFGAGSRLTVL.

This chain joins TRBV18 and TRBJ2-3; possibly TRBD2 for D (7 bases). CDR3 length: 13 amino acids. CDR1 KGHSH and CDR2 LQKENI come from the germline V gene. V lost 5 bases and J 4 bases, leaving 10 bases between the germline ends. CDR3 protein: CASSGGAADTQYF. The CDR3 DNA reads TGTGCCAGCTCAGGGGGGGCCGCAGATACGCAGTATTTT. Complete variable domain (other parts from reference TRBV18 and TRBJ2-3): NAGVMQNPRHLVRRRGQEARLRCSPMKGHSHVYWYRQLPEEGLKFMVYLQKENIIDESGMPKERFSAEFPKEGPSILRIQQVVRGDSAAYFCASSGGAADTQYFGPGTRLTVL.

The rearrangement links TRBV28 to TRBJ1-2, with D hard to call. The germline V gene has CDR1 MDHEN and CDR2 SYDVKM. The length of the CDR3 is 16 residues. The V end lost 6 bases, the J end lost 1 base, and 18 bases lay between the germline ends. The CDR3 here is CASRLFALGGNYGYTF. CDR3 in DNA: TGTGCCAGCAGACTTTTCGCGCTAGGCGGTAACTATGGCTACACCTTC.

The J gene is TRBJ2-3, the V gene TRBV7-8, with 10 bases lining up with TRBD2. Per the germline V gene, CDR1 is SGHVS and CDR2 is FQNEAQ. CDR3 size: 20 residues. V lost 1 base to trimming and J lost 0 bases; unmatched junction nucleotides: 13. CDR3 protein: CASSLDVAGGHVTSTDTQYF. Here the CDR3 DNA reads TGTGCCAGCAGCTTAGATGTAGCGGGGGGCCACGTGACTAGCACAGATACGCAGTATTTT.

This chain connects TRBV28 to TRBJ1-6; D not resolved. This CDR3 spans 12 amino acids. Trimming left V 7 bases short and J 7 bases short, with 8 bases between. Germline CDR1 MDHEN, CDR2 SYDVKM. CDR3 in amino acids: CASMTGNSPLHF. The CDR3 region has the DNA TGTGCCAGCATGACGGGGAATTCACCCCTCCACTTT.

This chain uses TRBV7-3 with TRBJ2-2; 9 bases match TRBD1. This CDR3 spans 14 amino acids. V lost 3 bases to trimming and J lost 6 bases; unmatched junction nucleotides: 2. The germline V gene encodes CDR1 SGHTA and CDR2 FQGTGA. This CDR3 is CASSFRQGAGELFF. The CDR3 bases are TGTGCCAGCAGCTTTCGACAGGGGGCCGGGGAGCTGTTTTTT. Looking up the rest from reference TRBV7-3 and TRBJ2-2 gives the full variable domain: GAGVSQTPSNKVTEKGKYVELRCDPISGHTALYWYRQSLGQGPEFLIYFQGTGAADDSGLPNDRFFAVRPEGSVSTLKIQRTERGDSAVYLCASSFRQGAGELFFGEGSRLTVL.

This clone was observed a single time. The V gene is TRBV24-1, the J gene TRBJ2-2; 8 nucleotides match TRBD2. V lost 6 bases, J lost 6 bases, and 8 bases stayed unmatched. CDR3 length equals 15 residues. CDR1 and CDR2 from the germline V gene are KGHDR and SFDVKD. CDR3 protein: CATSRYRGGAGELFF. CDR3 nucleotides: TGTGCCACCAGTCGCTATCGGGGGGGCGCCGGGGAGCTGTTTTTT.